The 28 T cell receptor beta chains in this list originate from one sample, sequenced in a study of cytomegalovirus exposure and HLA in healthy donors. PCR amplification relied on 60 Vbeta primers (plus 13 Jbeta primers). The protocol was immunoSEQ multiplex PCR, while the TCRdb copy is restricted to in-frame clones and leaves out a portion. The sample lists approximately 210,000 clones; around 84% were seen once. Sequencing used PBMCs. All receptors derive from a woman aged 18-35 years in good health and CMV-seronegative.

The genes are TRBV27 and TRBJ2-3, with 7 nucleotides matching TRBD2. CDR3 size: 13 residues. The junction had 14 bases not matched to a gene; V was cut back by 9 bases and J by 11 bases. Germline V CDR1 and CDR2: MNHEY, SMNVEV (reference sequence). The CDR3 nucleotides are TGTGCCAGTTCGATCTGGCGGGGAGGGGAGCAGTATTTT. This sequence encodes CASSIWRGGEQYF.

The chain is built from TRBV7-9 and TRBJ1-3, with TRBD1 matching 8 bases. The CDR3 consists of 17 residues. J lost 2 bases, V lost 4 bases, and 10 bases had no gene match. Germline V gene lookup returns CDR1 SEHNR and CDR2 FQNEAQ (reference sequence). The DNA for the CDR3 is TGTGCCAGCAGCTACCTCGGACAGGGAAGTGCTGGAAACACCATATATTTT. This encodes CASSYLGQGSAGNTIYF.

The V call is TRBV28, the J call TRBJ2-3, with D possibly matching TRBD1 (6 bases). CDR1 MDHEN and CDR2 SYDVKM come from the germline V gene. V was cut by 1 base and J by 5 bases, with 7 bases left in between. CDR3 length equals 13 residues. CDR3 bases: TGTGCCAGCAGTTTATCAGGGGTAGATACGCAGTATTTT. This sequence encodes CASSLSGVDTQYF.

V usage is TRBV25-1 and J usage is TRBJ2-7; D perhaps matches TRBD1 (5 bases). The CDR3 spans 17 residues. Trimming left V 1 base short and J 2 bases short, with 18 bases between. Germline V gives CDR1 MGHDK, CDR2 SYGVNS. The CDR3 region has the DNA TGTGCCAGCAGTGAATCCCGAATCATAGACAGCACCTACGAGCAGTACTTC. It specifies CASSESRIIDSTYEQYF.

V gene TRBV11-2 combines with J gene TRBJ1-1; D is possibly TRBD1 (6 bases). The germline gives CDR1 SGHAT, CDR2 FQNNGV. The CDR3 length is 13 residues. V gave up 5 bases and J gave up 4 bases, with 11 bases separating them. The CDR3 region has the DNA TGTGCCAGCAGCCGAGGCAGGGGCACTGAAGCTTTCTTT. Its protein product is CASSRGRGTEAFF. Full variable domain (remainder filled in from reference TRBV11-2 and TRBJ1-1): EAGVAQSPRYKIIEKRQSVAFWCNPISGHATLYWYQQILGQGPKLLIQFQNNGVVDDSQLPKDRFSAERLKGVDSTLKIQPAKLEDSAVYLCASSRGRGTEAFFGQGTRLTVV.

This chain connects TRBV6-6 to TRBJ1-5; D is unclear. V lost 7 bases and J 3 bases, leaving 13 bases between the germline ends. Germline loops: CDR1 MNHNY, CDR2 SVGAGI (reference sequence). The CDR3 sequence is 14 residues long. Here the CDR3 reads CASTGSAVNQPQHF. CDR3 bases: TGTGCCAGCACGGGATCCGCGGTCAATCAGCCCCAGCATTTT.

This clone has a single count. The chain uses TRBV2 and TRBJ1-6, with no clear D. V lost 2 bases and J lost 2, with 4 bases in between. CDR1 SNHLY and CDR2 FYNNEI come from the germline V gene. The CDR3 has 14 residues. The CDR3 nucleotides are TGTGCCAGCAGTGAAAACACCTATAATTCACCCCTCCACTTT. Translated: CASSENTYNSPLHF.

The chain carries TRBV9 and TRBJ1-4; 7 bases are a match to TRBD1. After removal of 0 bases from V and 1 base from J, the junction contained 3 bases not matched to a gene. CDR3 length equals 16 residues. The germline V gene has CDR1 SGDLS and CDR2 YYNGEE. The CDR3 loop reads CASSVGGGGTNEKLFF. The CDR3 DNA sequence: TGTGCCAGCAGCGTAGGAGGGGGCGGAACTAATGAAAAACTGTTTTTT. The full variable domain, completed using reference TRBV9 and TRBJ1-4, is DSGVTQTPKHLITATGQRVTLRCSPRSGDLSVYWYQQSLDQGLQFLIQYYNGEERAKGNILERFSAQQFPDLHSELNLSSLELGDSALYFCASSVGGGGTNEKLFFGSGTQLSVL.

The J gene is TRBJ1-1, the V gene TRBV7-9; 9 nucleotides align to TRBD1. Germline loops: CDR1 SEHNR, CDR2 FQNEAQ (reference sequence). V shed 5 bases and J 0 bases; nucleotides not matched to a gene: 4. This CDR3 has 15 amino acids. The CDR3 nucleotides are TGTGCCAGCAGCCAGACAGGGGGGTTGAACACTGAAGCTTTCTTT. Its protein is CASSQTGGLNTEAFF.

Regarding this clone: Within the sample, other DNA sequences also encode this same CDR3. This chain links TRBV5-4 with TRBJ1-5, with 8 bases that match TRBD1. CDR3 length equals 14 residues. Germline V gene data show CDR1 as SGHNT and CDR2 as YYREEE (reference sequence). Germline trimming cut 4 bases from V and 6 bases from J; bases unmatched to any gene: 6. DNA for the CDR3: TGTGCCAGCAGCCCAGACAGGGGAGGTCAGCCCCAGCATTTT. This gives the protein CASSPDRGGQPQHF.

This clone was seen just once. The chain links TRBV19 to TRBJ1-1; D possibly corresponds to TRBD1 (6 bases). The CDR3 totals 15 residues. V lost 0 bases, J lost 5 bases, and 13 bases lay in between. The germline V gene encodes CDR1 LNHDA and CDR2 SQIVND (reference sequence). The CDR3 DNA reads as TGTGCCAGTAGTATAGATGGGGGGGCAGGGACTGAAGCTTTCTTT. Protein: CASSIDGGAGTEAFF.

This chain links TRBV12-1 with TRBJ2-7; the D call of TRBD2 is as the table states it, not checked on the DNA. TRBV12-1 is a pseudogene segment. The CDR3 consists of 15 residues. The CDR3, as DNA: TGTGCCAGCAGCTTTACCGCGGTACGGACCTACGAGCAGTACTTC. Translating gives CASSFTAVRTYEQYF.

The chain is built from TRBV5-4 and TRBJ1-2, with TRBD1 as a possible D gene (6 bases). The V gene's germline CDR1 is SGHNT and CDR2 YYREEE (reference sequence). V was shortened by 4 bases and J by 4 bases, with 14 bases between the two germline ends. This CDR3 has 14 amino acids. The CDR3 bases are TGTGCCAGCAGCCCAAAGGACAGTAGCTATGGCTACACCTTC. Its translation: CASSPKDSSYGYTF.

Only a few counts were recorded for this clone. The chain links TRBV30 to TRBJ2-1; the match to TRBD1 covers 9 bases. The length of the CDR3 is 14 residues. In germline, CDR1 is GTSNPN, CDR2 SVGIG (reference sequence). V trimming: 5 bases; J trimming: 1 base; junction bases outside the gene matches: 3. CDR3 region: CAWGGQGSYNEQFF. The CDR3 DNA reads TGTGCCTGGGGGGGACAGGGATCCTACAATGAGCAGTTCTTC.

This chain joins TRBV10-2 and TRBJ2-5; possibly TRBD1 for D (6 bases). The last part of the DNA fits TRBJ2-7 better; the J call may be wrong. The CDR3 is 13 residues long. Germline CDR1 is WSHSY and CDR2 is SAAADI. CDR3 loop: CASNSGDHYEQYF. CDR3 DNA: TGCGCCAGCAATTCAGGGGACCACTACGAGCAGTACTTC.

This clone has more than one count but fewer than ten. The J gene is TRBJ1-2, the V gene TRBV27; weak D call: TRBD1 (5 bases). The CDR3 contains 13 residues. The germline V gene has CDR1 MNHEY and CDR2 SMNVEV (reference sequence). V lost 3 bases and J lost 8, with 13 bases in between. CDR3 sequence: CASSFRESWGYTF. The CDR3 coding sequence is TGTGCCAGCAGTTTCAGGGAATCATGGGGCTACACCTTC.

The V gene is TRBV19, the J gene TRBJ2-2; TRBD1 matches 7 bases. Per germline, CDR1 LNHDA and CDR2 SQIVND (reference sequence). The CDR3 length is 14 residues. The V segment lost 9 bases and the J segment 2 bases; nucleotides outside the gene matches: 6. For the CDR3, the DNA is TGTGCCAGCTCCGGGACAGATAACACCGGGGAGCTGTTTTTT. This codes for CASSGTDNTGELFF.

The chain employs TRBV7-2 and TRBJ1-2; the match to TRBD1 covers 10 bases. J lost 7 bases, V lost 5 bases, and 7 bases had no gene match. Per germline, CDR1 SGHTA and CDR2 FQGNSA. The CDR3 extends over 14 amino acids. The CDR3 coding sequence is TGTGCCAGCAGCATAGACAGGGGGCTGCTTGGCTACACCTTC. Encoded protein: CASSIDRGLLGYTF.

V gene TRBV9 combines with J gene TRBJ1-2; 7 bases align to TRBD1. CDR1 is SGDLS and CDR2 is YYNGEE in the germline V gene. The CDR3 totals 13 residues. Germline trimming cut 4 bases from V and 4 bases from J; bases unmatched to any gene: 4. CDR3 residues: CASSSGGSYGYTF. The CDR3 coding sequence is TGTGCCAGCAGCTCAGGGGGTTCCTATGGCTACACCTTC.

V and J are TRBV6-1 and TRBJ2-2; D might be TRBD2 (6 bases). CDR3 size: 15 residues. V was clipped by 6 bases and J by 1 base, with 12 bases between them. Germline V gives CDR1 MNHNS, CDR2 SASEGT. The CDR3 here is CASSRGTLNTGELFF. The CDR3 DNA reads as TGTGCCAGCAGCCGAGGGACTCTGAACACCGGGGAGCTGTTTTTT.

The J gene is TRBJ1-2, the V gene TRBV13, with TRBD1 identical over 8 bases. J lost 8 bases, V lost 1 base, and 6 bases had no gene match. Germline assignment: CDR1 PRHDT and CDR2 FYEKMQ (reference sequence). The CDR3 consists of 14 residues. The chain's CDR3 is CASSLAQGAQGYTF. CDR3 nucleotides: TGTGCCAGCAGCTTAGCGCAGGGGGCGCAAGGCTACACCTTC.

The chain has TRBV27 and TRBJ2-3; tentative D call: TRBD2 (5 bases). Trimming shortened V by 1 base and J by 3 bases, and 8 bases separated the two germline ends. The germline gives CDR1 MNHEY, CDR2 SMNVEV (reference sequence). The CDR3 spans 14 residues. CDR3 sequence: CASSLLPGTDTQYF. The CDR3 DNA reads TGTGCCAGCAGTTTATTGCCGGGGACAGATACGCAGTATTTT.

The gene calls are TRBV4-1 and TRBJ1-5; possibly TRBD1 for D (6 bases). V shed 8 bases and J shed 2 bases, with 16 bases lying between them. Germline CDR1 is MGHRA and CDR2 is YSYEKL. The CDR3 extends over 15 amino acids. CDR3 nucleotides: TGCGCCAGCTCACGGACAGCTGGGCGCAATCAGCCCCAGCATTTT. This translates into CASSRTAGRNQPQHF.

The V call is TRBV5-1, the J call TRBJ2-3; 7 nucleotides align to TRBD1. Per the germline V gene, CDR1 is SGHRS and CDR2 is YFSETQ. Germline trimming cut 0 bases from V and 1 base from J; bases unmatched to any gene: 2. The CDR3 consists of 15 residues. This chain's CDR3 is CASSLAGGGTDTQYF. CDR3 bases: TGCGCCAGCAGCTTGGCAGGGGGTGGCACAGATACGCAGTATTTT.

The count of this clone is one. The V gene is TRBV19, the J gene TRBJ2-2, with D perhaps matching TRBD2 (5 bases). V lost 3 bases, J lost 6 bases, and 11 bases lay in between. The CDR3 is 14 amino acids. Germline loops: CDR1 LNHDA, CDR2 SQIVND (reference sequence). The CDR3 coding sequence is TGTGCCAGTAGTATGCTAGCCGCGTCCGGGGAGCTGTTTTTT. This codes for CASSMLAASGELFF.

As DNA, the CDR3 is TGTGCCAGCAGTGTACGGGACAGGGGCCACGAGCAGTACTTC. Its protein is CASSVRDRGHEQYF. The gene calls are TRBV2 and TRBJ2-7; 10 bases line up with TRBD1. V lost 4 bases and J lost 5; bases outside the gene matches: 5. The CDR3 is 14 amino acids. In germline, CDR1 is SNHLY, CDR2 FYNNEI.

This chain connects TRBV19 to TRBJ2-1; 11 bases are a match to TRBD2. The CDR3 is made up of 16 amino acids. Germline-derived CDR1 and CDR2 are LNHDA and SQIVND (reference sequence). Trimming at V came to 4 bases and at J to 4 bases, leaving 6 bases not matched to a gene. As DNA, the CDR3 is TGTGCCAGTAGTAAATCTAGCGGGGGGCAGTACAATGAGCAGTTCTTC. Protein sequence: CASSKSSGGQYNEQFF.

V is TRBV18 and J is TRBJ2-3; 10 bases are shared with TRBD1. Germline loops: CDR1 KGHSH, CDR2 LQKENI. This CDR3 has 16 residues. V was pared by 4 bases and J by 2 bases, with 6 bases of the junction left unmatched. The CDR3 region is CASSRDRGRATDTQYF. The CDR3, as DNA: TGTGCCAGCTCACGCGACAGGGGGCGTGCCACAGATACGCAGTATTTT.